Presented here are 17 T cell receptor beta chains from one specimen sequenced in a study of T cells in narcolepsy listed by TCRdb under 2018. The library was obtained by the immunoSEQ multiplex PCR assay. Entries here come from immuneACCESS through TCRdb and include only in-frame sequences with V and J called. Some clones fail to appear in such tables; in the studies checked, an unresolved V gene covers under half of the shortfall, and the cause of the remainder is unknown. The sample yields tens of thousands of clones; over 80% were counted once. In total, the top ten clones hold roughly 1% of the sample. Input material: memory (CD45RA-) CD4+ T cells from blood. The sample's cell subset or site, from its label and the paper: memory T cells sorted ex vivo from peripheral blood. The receptors here all came from a human donor in good health.

V usage is TRBV4-2 and J usage is TRBJ1-1, with D uncertain. CDR3 length: 11 amino acids. The ends were cut back, 4 bases at V and 6 bases at J, with 6 bases in the middle. Germline V gene sequence: CDR1 LGHNA, CDR2 YNFKEQ. CDR3 DNA: TGTGCCAGCAGCCGAAATTCTGAAGCTTTCTTT. It is translated as CASSRNSEAFF.

The CDR3 region is CASSVDQRGGGELFF. As DNA, the CDR3 is TGTGCCAGCAGCGTAGACCAGCGGGGGGGCGGGGAGCTGTTTTTT. This chain links TRBV9 with TRBJ2-2; 10 positions match TRBD2. The CDR3 contains 15 residues. Germline V lookup: CDR1 SGDLS, CDR2 YYNGEE. With 0 bases clipped from V and 7 bases from J, the junction kept 3 bases outside the gene matches.

The chain combines TRBV15 with TRBJ2-1, with TRBD2 identical over 7 bases. V shed 1 base, J shed 9 bases, and the junction held 12 bases outside the gene matches. Germline lookup yields CDR1 LNHNV and CDR2 YYDKDF (reference sequence). The CDR3 consists of 16 residues. In nucleotides, the CDR3 is TGTGCCACCAGCAGAGGTGCGGGAGTGGTATGGAGTGAGCAGTTCTTC. Translated, it gives CATSRGAGVVWSEQFF.

This chain connects TRBV7-2 to TRBJ2-7, with D perhaps given as TRBD1 or TRBD2 (5 bases each). Germline loops: CDR1 SGHTA, CDR2 FQGNSA. This CDR3 region has 15 residues. V lost 1 base and J lost 6, with 16 bases in between. The DNA of the CDR3 is TGTGCCAGCAGCTTAGAAACGGGGACGGCCCGCGAGCAGTACTTC. Its translation: CASSLETGTAREQYF.

This clone counts as medium-sized. This chain uses TRBV19 with TRBJ2-7; D not resolved. Trimming removed 4 bases from V and 3 bases from J, with 7 bases in between. The length of the CDR3 is 12 residues. From germline, CDR1 is LNHDA and CDR2 SQIVND (reference sequence). The CDR3 DNA reads TGTGCCAGTAGTAACTCATACTACGAGCAGTACTTC. Translated: CASSNSYYEQYF.

The genes are TRBV6-6 and TRBJ2-5; the D is unclear. The CDR3 is 14 amino acids. Germline V lookup: CDR1 MNHNY, CDR2 SVGAGI (reference sequence). Trimming pared 0 bases from V and 5 bases from J, leaving 10 bases between. CDR3 protein: CASSYSGSEETQYF. The DNA of the CDR3 is TGTGCCAGCAGTTACTCGGGTTCGGAGGAGACCCAGTACTTC.

The chain has TRBV11-2 and TRBJ1-1, with D perhaps TRBD1 (6 bases). CDR1 is SGHAT, CDR2 FQNNGV, per germline. The length of the CDR3 is 13 residues. V lost 1 base to trimming and J lost 9 bases, with 12 bases between them. The CDR3: CASSLGGGRKAFF. The CDR3 coding sequence is TGTGCCAGCAGCTTAGGCGGGGGCAGAAAAGCTTTCTTT.

The rearrangement joins TRBV29-1 to TRBJ1-4; 11 bases fit TRBD1. The CDR3 is made up of 13 amino acids. Germline assignment: CDR1 SQVTM and CDR2 ANQGSEA. J gave up 10 bases and V 6 bases, and 7 bases lay outside the gene matches. For the CDR3, the DNA is TGCAGCGTGGGACAGGGGGGAACGGGAAAACTGTTTTTT. Its protein product is CSVGQGGTGKLFF.

A single count supports this clone. DNA for the CDR3: TGCGCCAGCAGCCGCTCTGACGATCCCTCCTACGAGCAGTACTTC. It codes for CASSRSDDPSYEQYF. This sequence joins TRBV4-1 and TRBJ2-7; D unclear. CDR3 length: 15 residues. Germline values: CDR1 MGHRA, CDR2 YSYEKL. The germline V and J ends were trimmed by 4 bases and 0 bases, with 13 bases remaining between them.

The CDR3 nucleotides read TGTGCCAGCAGTCCCAGCGCGAGAGGCACAGATACGCAGTATTTT. It translates to CASSPSARGTDTQYF. The V gene is TRBV2, the J gene TRBJ2-3; D not certain. The V gene lost 5 bases and the J gene lost 1 base, with 13 bases spanning the gap. The CDR3 is 15 amino acids. Germline V gene sequence: CDR1 SNHLY, CDR2 FYNNEI.

A few counts support this clone. One junction end does not reproduce the germline sequence, and a read error may be involved. The CDR3 region is CASSLASGRSADTQYF. The CDR3 DNA is TGTGCCAGCAGCCTAGCAAGCGGGAGAAGCGCAGATACGCAGTATTTT. This sequence joins TRBV7-2 and TRBJ2-3; TRBD2 aligns across 8 bases. The CDR3 is 16 amino acids. The V gene's germline CDR1 is SGHTA and CDR2 FQGNSA.

The chain has TRBV4-1 and TRBJ2-1; D perhaps matches TRBD1 (6 bases). The V end lost 4 bases, the J end lost 9 bases, and 10 bases lay between the germline ends. This CDR3 is 12 amino acids long. Germline V CDR1 and CDR2: MGHRA, YSYEKL. CDR3 loop: CASSPVGAEQFF. CDR3 DNA: TGCGCCAGCAGCCCGGTGGGGGCTGAGCAGTTCTTC.

The V gene is TRBV4-3, the J gene TRBJ1-2; 8 bases are a match to TRBD1. Germline CDR1 reads LGHNA; CDR2 reads YSLEER. CDR3 length: 16 residues. With 2 bases clipped from V and 4 bases from J, the junction kept 9 bases outside the gene matches. CDR3 in amino acids: CASSQQIGQGVYGYTF. The CDR3 bases are TGCGCCAGCAGCCAACAGATTGGACAGGGCGTCTATGGCTACACCTTC.

The V gene is TRBV7-2, the J gene TRBJ1-6; TRBD1 agrees at 8 bases. Germline V gives CDR1 SGHTA, CDR2 FQGNSA. The V and J ends lost 1 base and 9 bases, in that order; junction bases with no gene match: 5. The CDR3 runs 15 residues. The DNA for the CDR3 is TGTGCCAGCAGCTTAGGGCAGGGGGCGTTTTCACCCCTCCACTTT. As protein: CASSLGQGAFSPLHF.

The chain has TRBV28 and TRBJ2-1; D not certain. Germline-derived CDR1 and CDR2 are MDHEN and SYDVKM. The CDR3 spans 14 residues. V lost 8 bases, J lost 6 bases, and 17 bases lay in between. CDR3 nucleotide sequence: TGTGCCAGCCGTGCGACTCTACGGATCAATGAGCAGTTCTTC. Protein sequence: CASRATLRINEQFF. The full variable domain, with the rest looked up from reference TRBV28 and TRBJ2-1, is DVKVTQSSRYLVKRTGEKVFLECVQDMDHENMFWYRQDPGLGLRLIYFSYDVKMKEKGDIPEGYSVSREKKERFSLILESASTNQTSMYLCASRATLRINEQFFGPGTRLTVL.

V usage is TRBV7-2 and J usage is TRBJ1-6, with 12 bases identical to TRBD1. J gave up 9 bases and V 5 bases, and 5 bases lay outside the gene matches. CDR3 length: 15 amino acids. The germline V gene has CDR1 SGHTA and CDR2 FQGNSA. CDR3 protein: CASSITGQGASPLHF. DNA for the CDR3: TGTGCCAGCAGCATCACGGGACAGGGGGCTTCACCCCTCCACTTT.

The V call is TRBV29-1, the J call TRBJ2-6, with D unclear. Germline CDR1 and CDR2: SQVTM and ANQGSEA. The CDR3 spans 14 residues. The V gene lost 3 bases and the J gene lost 2 bases, with 8 bases spanning the gap. CDR3 amino acids: CSVEISPGANVLTF. The CDR3 coding sequence is TGCAGCGTTGAGATTTCGCCTGGGGCCAACGTCCTGACTTTC.